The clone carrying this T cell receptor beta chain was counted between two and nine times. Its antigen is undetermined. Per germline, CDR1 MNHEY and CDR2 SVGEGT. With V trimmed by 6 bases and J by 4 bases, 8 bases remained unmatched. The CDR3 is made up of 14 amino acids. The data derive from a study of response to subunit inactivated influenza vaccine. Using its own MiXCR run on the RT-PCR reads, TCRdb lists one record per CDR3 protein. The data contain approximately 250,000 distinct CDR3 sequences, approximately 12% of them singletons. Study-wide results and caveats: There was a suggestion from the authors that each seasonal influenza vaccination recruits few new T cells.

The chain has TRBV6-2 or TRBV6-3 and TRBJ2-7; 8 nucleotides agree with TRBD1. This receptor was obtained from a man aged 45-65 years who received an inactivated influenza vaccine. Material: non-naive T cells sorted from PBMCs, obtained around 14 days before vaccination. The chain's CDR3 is CASRKRQGFYEQYF. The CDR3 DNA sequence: TGTGCCAGCAGAAAAAGACAGGGGTTTTACGAGCAGTACTTC.